This T cell receptor (beta chain) derives from a study of cytomegalovirus exposure and HLA in healthy donors. General observations from the study: Prior analysis indicated that the majority of TCR beta V segments exhibited productivity approximately 90% or approximately 30% of the time. It is likely that the observed cluster of highly shared sequence variants was a sequencing artifact.

Losses at the gene ends were 4 bases for V and 0 bases for J; bases not matched to a gene: 4. Germline values: CDR1 SGHTA, CDR2 FQGNSA. The CDR3 contains 16 residues. This PCR relied on a set of 60 Vbeta primers and 13 Jbeta primers. The method was immunoSEQ multiplex PCR; TCRdb's version includes in-frame clones alone and lacks a portion of them. Its table records 110,000 to 150,000 clones. Of note for this clone: Antigen unknown.

The sample consisted of PBMCs. This receptor was identified in a woman in her late teens or twenties in good health and CMV-seronegative. The chain employs TRBV7-2 and TRBJ2-2; 8 bases agree with TRBD1. This CDR3 reads CASSSGGQANTGELFF. CDR3 coding DNA: TGTGCCAGCAGCTCAGGGGGACAGGCGAACACCGGGGAGCTGTTTTTT.